This TCR beta chain stems from a study of CD8+ T cells in alopecia areata. Study-level background: At a dose of 5 to 10 mg twice daily, oral tofacitinib was given to treated patients.

Study findings and constraints: With patients, TCR sharing proved less clear than in mice, a difference possibly related to HLA. Scalp clonality decreased significantly with tofacitinib, and so did expanded CD8+ clones among the top 100.

Concerning this clone: The antigen is unknown.

cDNA prepared by RNA extraction and subsequent reverse transcription served as the template for sequencing. Assay used: immunoSEQ multiplex PCR; TCRdb lists only in-frame clones, some missing. The sample lists about 220,000 clones, about 58% occurring once. Treatment indicated: oral pan-JAK inhibitor, 5-10 mg twice daily. This CDR3 has 16 amino acids. Looked up from germline, CDR1 is SGHRS and CDR2 is YFSETQ. The V gene lost 6 bases and the J gene lost 0 bases, with 17 bases spanning the gap. The chain combines TRBV5-1 with TRBJ2-3; D might be TRBD1 (7 bases). The TCR originated in a human donor with alopecia areata. Sequencing used CD4+ T cells sorted from blood, obtained at week 4, from a patient treated with tofacitinib. CDR3 DNA sequence: TGCGCCAGCAACAGAGGAGGGACAGCTAGCACAGATACGCAGTATTTT. Its translation is CASNRGGTASTDTQYF.